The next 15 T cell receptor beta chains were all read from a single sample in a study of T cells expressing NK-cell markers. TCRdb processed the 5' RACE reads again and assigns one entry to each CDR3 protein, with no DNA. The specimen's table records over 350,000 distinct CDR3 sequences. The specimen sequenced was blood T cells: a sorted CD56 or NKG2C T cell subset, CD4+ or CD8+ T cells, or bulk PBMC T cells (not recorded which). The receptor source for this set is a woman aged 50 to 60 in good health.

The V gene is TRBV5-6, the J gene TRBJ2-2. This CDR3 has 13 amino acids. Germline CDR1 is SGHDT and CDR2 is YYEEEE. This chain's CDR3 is CASSSYLTGELFF.

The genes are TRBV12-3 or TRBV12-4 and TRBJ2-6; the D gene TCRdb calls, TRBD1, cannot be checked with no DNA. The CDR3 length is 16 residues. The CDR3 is CASSARAGAGANVLTF.

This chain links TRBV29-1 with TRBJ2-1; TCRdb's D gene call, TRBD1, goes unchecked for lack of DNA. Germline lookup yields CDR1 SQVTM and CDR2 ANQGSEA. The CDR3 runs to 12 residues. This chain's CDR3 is CSVNRQPDEQFF.

CDR3 protein: CATSDFTGGVRSTDTQYF. The chain joins TRBV24-1 to TRBJ2-3; the TRBD1 assignment by TCRdb is unverifiable without DNA. CDR1 KGHDR and CDR2 SFDVKD come from the germline V gene. The CDR3 runs to 18 residues.

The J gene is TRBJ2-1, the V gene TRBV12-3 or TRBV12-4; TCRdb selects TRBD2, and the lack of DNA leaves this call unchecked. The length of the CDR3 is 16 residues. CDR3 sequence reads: CASGPSPLDSYNEQFF.

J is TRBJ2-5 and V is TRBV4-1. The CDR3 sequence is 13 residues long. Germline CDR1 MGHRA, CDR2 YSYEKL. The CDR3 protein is CASSQDRFGDQYF.

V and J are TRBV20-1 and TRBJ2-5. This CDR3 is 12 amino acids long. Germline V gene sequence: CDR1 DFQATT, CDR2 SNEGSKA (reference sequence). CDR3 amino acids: CSARSVVETQYF.

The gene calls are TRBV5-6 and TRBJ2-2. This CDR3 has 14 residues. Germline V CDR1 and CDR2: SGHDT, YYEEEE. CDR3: CASLRLVYPGELFF. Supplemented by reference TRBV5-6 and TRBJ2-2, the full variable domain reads DAGVTQSPTHLIKTRGQQVTLRCSPKSGHDTVSWYQQALGQGPQFIFQYYEEEERQRGNFPDRFSGHQFPNYSSELNVNALLLGDSALYLCASLRLVYPGELFFGEGSRLTVL.

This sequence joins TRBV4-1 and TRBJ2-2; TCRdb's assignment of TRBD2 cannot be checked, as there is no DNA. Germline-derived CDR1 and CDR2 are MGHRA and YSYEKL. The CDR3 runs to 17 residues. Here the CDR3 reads CASSQDRGGLRTGELFF.

CDR3 in amino acids: CASAGQRDRQFF. The chain uses TRBV2 and TRBJ2-1; TCRdb gives TRBD1 as the D gene, but with no DNA this cannot be confirmed. Germline V gene lookup returns CDR1 SNHLY and CDR2 FYNNEI. The CDR3 consists of 12 residues.

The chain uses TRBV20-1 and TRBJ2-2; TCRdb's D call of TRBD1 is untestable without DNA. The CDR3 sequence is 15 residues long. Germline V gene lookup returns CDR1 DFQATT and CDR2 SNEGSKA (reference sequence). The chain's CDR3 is CSARAGTKNTGELFF.

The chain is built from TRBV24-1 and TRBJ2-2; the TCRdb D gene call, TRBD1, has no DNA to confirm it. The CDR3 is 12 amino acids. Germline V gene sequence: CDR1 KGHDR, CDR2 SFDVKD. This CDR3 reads CAAGVPPRELFF.

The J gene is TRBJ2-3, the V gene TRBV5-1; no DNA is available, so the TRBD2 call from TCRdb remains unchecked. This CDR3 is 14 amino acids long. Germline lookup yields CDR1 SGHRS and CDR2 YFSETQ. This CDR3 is CASSFTGPRDTQYF.

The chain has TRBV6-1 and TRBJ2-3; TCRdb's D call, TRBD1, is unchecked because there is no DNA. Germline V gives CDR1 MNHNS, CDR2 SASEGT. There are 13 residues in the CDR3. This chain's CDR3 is CASKGKEADTQYF.

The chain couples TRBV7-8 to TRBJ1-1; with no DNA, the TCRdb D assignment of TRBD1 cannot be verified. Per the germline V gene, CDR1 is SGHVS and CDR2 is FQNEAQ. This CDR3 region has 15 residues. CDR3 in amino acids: CASSLPPGGVAEAFF.